This entry lists 22 T cell receptor beta chains sequenced from one sample in a study of monozygotic twins with inflammatory bowel disease (dated by TCRdb to between 2019 and 2020). Library creation used 5' RACE. The instrument given in TCRdb is Illumina HiSeq 2500. Through TCRdb reprocessing, the reads give one entry per CDR3 protein sequence; DNA is omitted. The table of this sample itemizes some 450,000 distinct CDR3 sequences. The ten largest clones add up to approximately 2.4% of the sample. The sample was blood. All receptors derive from a human donor with ulcerative colitis or Crohn's disease, or a healthy co-twin of an affected twin (not recorded which).

This chain uses TRBV7-2 with TRBJ1-4; TCRdb's assignment of TRBD1 cannot be checked, as there is no DNA. The CDR3 loop spans 16 amino acids. Germline V lookup: CDR1 SGHTA, CDR2 FQGNSA. CDR3 region: CASSASGTVVNEKLFF.

This sequence joins TRBV7-8 and TRBJ2-4; lacking DNA, the TRBD1 call made by TCRdb goes unchecked. The germline V gene encodes CDR1 SGHVS and CDR2 FQNEAQ. The CDR3 contains 14 residues. CDR3 residues: CASSSGLAENIQYF.

The V gene is TRBV5-5, the J gene TRBJ1-1. Germline CDR1 is SGHKS and CDR2 is YYEKEE (reference sequence). This CDR3 comprises 14 residues. CDR3 loop: CASSLLDMNTEAFF.

V is TRBV5-1 and J is TRBJ1-1. Germline V gene lookup returns CDR1 SGHRS and CDR2 YFSETQ. The CDR3 totals 14 residues. CDR3 sequence reads: CASSLQPTDTEAFF.

The V and J genes are TRBV25-1 and TRBJ1-2; TCRdb outputs TRBD1, but without DNA this stays unchecked. This CDR3 region has 16 residues. Germline lookup yields CDR1 MGHDK and CDR2 SYGVNS. CDR3 residues: CASSEREGGRGYGYTF.

J is TRBJ2-1 and V is TRBV24-1; there is no DNA to check the TCRdb D call of TRBD1. Germline CDR1 and CDR2: KGHDR and SFDVKD. CDR3 length: 16 amino acids. The CDR3 sequence is CATSAPSGDEVDEQFF.

The chain is built from TRBV30 and TRBJ2-3; TCRdb's D gene call, TRBD1, goes unchecked for lack of DNA. CDR1 and CDR2 (germline): GTSNPN, SVGIG (reference sequence). The CDR3 length is 14 residues. CDR3 amino acids: CAWGPGLSTDTQYF. Using reference TRBV30 and TRBJ2-3 for the parts outside the CDR3, the full variable domain is SQTIHQWPATLVQPVGSPLSLECTVEGTSNPNLYWYRQAAGRGLQLLFYSVGIGQISSEVPQNLSASRPQDRQFILSSKKLLLSDSGFYLCAWGPGLSTDTQYFGPGTRLTVL.

The CDR3 reads CASSIMGASTDTQYF. The J gene is TRBJ2-3, the V gene TRBV19. Germline CDR1 LNHDA, CDR2 SQIVND (reference sequence). The CDR3 runs to 15 residues. Based on the CDR3 plus reference TRBV19 and TRBJ2-3, the full variable domain is DGGITQSPKYLFRKEGQNVTLSCEQNLNHDAMYWYRQDPGQGLRLIYYSQIVNDFQKGDIAEGYSVSREKKESFPLTVTSAQKNPTAFYLCASSIMGASTDTQYFGPGTRLTVL.

This sequence joins TRBV30 and TRBJ1-2. Germline assignment: CDR1 GTSNPN and CDR2 SVGIG (reference sequence). This CDR3 has 11 amino acids. The chain's CDR3 is CAWTSNYGYTF.

The chain employs TRBV5-1 and TRBJ2-1; checking the TCRdb D call of TRBD1 is not possible without DNA. Germline V gene sequence: CDR1 SGHRS, CDR2 YFSETQ. The CDR3 spans 13 residues. The CDR3 region is CASSPGQGDEQFF.

The chain recombines TRBV6-5 with TRBJ1-6; TCRdb gives TRBD1 as the D gene, but with no DNA this cannot be confirmed. Germline assignment: CDR1 MNHEY and CDR2 SVGAGI. There are 17 residues in the CDR3. CDR3 sequence: CASSYSTRRTGGSPLHF.

The genes are TRBV7-2 and TRBJ2-5; TCRdb gives TRBD2 as the D gene, but with no DNA this cannot be confirmed. Germline CDR1 is SGHTA and CDR2 is FQGNSA. This CDR3 has 13 amino acids. CDR3 loop: CASSLGRGLPQYF.

The chain is built from TRBV10-3 and TRBJ1-1. CDR3 length equals 12 residues. Germline CDR1 reads ENHRY; CDR2 reads SYGVKD. CDR3 loop: CAISEGVTEAFF.

The chain joins TRBV11-2 to TRBJ2-7; the D call of TRBD1 rests on TCRdb alone, since no DNA is present to check it. CDR3 size: 15 residues. Germline V lookup: CDR1 SGHAT, CDR2 FQNNGV. CDR3 amino acids: CASSARDLSSYEQYF.

This rearrangement joins TRBV4-2 to TRBJ2-7. The V gene's germline CDR1 is LGHNA and CDR2 YNFKEQ. CDR3 length: 14 amino acids. CDR3 in amino acids: CASSQGTASYEQYF.

The V call is TRBV5-6, the J call TRBJ2-2; no DNA is available, so the TRBD1 call from TCRdb remains unchecked. The germline V gene has CDR1 SGHDT and CDR2 YYEEEE. This CDR3 is 15 amino acids long. This CDR3 is CASSLGDRATGELFF.

The chain is built from TRBV15 and TRBJ1-1; TCRdb indicates TRBD1, and absent DNA this call remains unverified. The CDR3 spans 14 residues. Germline values: CDR1 LNHNV, CDR2 YYDKDF (reference sequence). The CDR3 is CATSRGGDSAEAFF.

This CDR3 is CASSPTGGVDTQYF. This rearrangement joins TRBV7-9 to TRBJ2-3; no DNA is available, so the TRBD1 call from TCRdb remains unchecked. The CDR3 spans 14 residues. The germline gives CDR1 SEHNR, CDR2 FQNEAQ (reference sequence).

The chain employs TRBV27 and TRBJ2-1. The CDR3 covers 15 residues. Germline V gene lookup returns CDR1 MNHEY and CDR2 SMNVEV (reference sequence). This CDR3 is CASSLGSMIYNEQFF.

V usage is TRBV5-1 and J usage is TRBJ2-5; without DNA, the TCRdb call of TRBD1 cannot be checked. This CDR3 comprises 14 residues. Germline lookup yields CDR1 SGHRS and CDR2 YFSETQ. The CDR3 sequence: CASSIGTVQETQYF.

This sequence joins TRBV15 and TRBJ1-2; TCRdb's assignment of TRBD1 cannot be checked, as there is no DNA. The CDR3 is 13 residues long. Germline assignment: CDR1 LNHNV and CDR2 YYDKDF (reference sequence). This CDR3 is CATGQGAGFGYTF.

The chain combines TRBV18 with TRBJ2-7. Per the germline V gene, CDR1 is KGHSH and CDR2 is LQKENI. The CDR3 runs to 13 residues. CDR3 protein: CASSPGSGYEQYF.